The entry below gives a single TCR beta chain sequence along with its context. The sample comes from a study of blood T cells in healthy people across ages. On the study more broadly: Template switching caught about one barcoded beta molecule for each two T cells.

The germline V gene encodes CDR1 MRHNA and CDR2 SNTAGT. V was pared by 6 bases and J by 2 bases, with 9 bases between. This CDR3 is built from 13 residues. The authors ran a second PCR of about 7 to 11 cycles using a sample-barcoded 5' primer and a J-beta primer mix. TCRdb re-analysed the 5' RACE reads in MiXCR, keeping a single row per CDR3 protein. The sample yields approximately 760,000 distinct CDR3 sequences, roughly 25% seen once. Each donor had 8 to 10 milliliters of peripheral blood drawn. These sequences were also reported in another study, on T cells of mothers and their children. That publication notes: The study found slightly higher but non-significant overlap in related versus unrelated mother-child pairs. Persisting microchimeric T cell clones went undetected.

Sequencing was performed on blood. The chain uses TRBV6-4 and TRBJ2-3; D not resolved. The sequence came from a boy under 18 in good health. The CDR3 nucleotides are TGTGCCAGCAGGGGTTCCCCCACAGATACGCAGTATTTT. Translation gives CASRGSPTDTQYF.